This TCR beta chain stems from a study of molecular identifiers for immune sequencing clone quantification. This CDR3 has 13 amino acids. The V end was cut by 3 bases, the J end by 6 bases, with 8 bases between. Germline V gene data show CDR1 as MNHEY and CDR2 as SVGEGT. Previously published methods and listed TCR primers were used for the bulk TCR libraries. TCRdb re-called the PCR reads through MiXCR, storing one row per CDR3 protein. Counted here are approximately 59,000 distinct CDR3 sequences, under 20% occurring once; the ten biggest clones make up around 1.5%. This clonotype was detected many times. Sorting selected naive CD8 T cells with a CD8+CD4-CCR7+CD45RA+ phenotype.

Specimen: naive CD8+ T cells from blood, with Jurkat cell RNA spiked in. Noted subset: FACS-sorted CD8+CD4-CCR7+CD45RA+ naive T cells. The genes are TRBV6-2 or TRBV6-3 and TRBJ2-2; the D is unclear. The sequence came from a human donor in good health. Some libraries in this study had Jurkat cell RNA spiked in. CDR3 sequence: CASSYPVAGELFF. The CDR3, as DNA: TGTGCCAGCAGTTATCCAGTAGCCGGGGAGCTGTTTTTT.